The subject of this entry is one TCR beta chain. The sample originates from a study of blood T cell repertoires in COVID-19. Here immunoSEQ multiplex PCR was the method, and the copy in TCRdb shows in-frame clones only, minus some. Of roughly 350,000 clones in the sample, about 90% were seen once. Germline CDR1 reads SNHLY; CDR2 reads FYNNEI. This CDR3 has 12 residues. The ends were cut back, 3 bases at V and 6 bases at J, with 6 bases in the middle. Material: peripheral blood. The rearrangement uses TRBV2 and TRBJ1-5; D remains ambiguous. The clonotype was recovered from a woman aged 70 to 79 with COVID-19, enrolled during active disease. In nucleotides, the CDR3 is TGTGCCAGCAGTGATTATAGTCAGCCCCAGCATTTT. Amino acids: CASSDYSQPQHF.